The T cell receptor beta chain under discussion was sequenced for a study of T cells in Graves' hyperthyroidism and ophthalmopathy. Study findings and constraints: Blood samples included most of the expanded thyroid clonotypes exceeding 0.001.

This clonotype was detected many times. Its antigen remains unknown. Authors of the study amplified TCR beta CDR3 regions from RNA transcripts. First-round RT-PCR targeting the TCR CDR3 was performed with the HTBI primer set. TCRdb redid the calling of the multiplex PCR reads with MiXCR, one entry per CDR3 protein. This sample has around 700,000 distinct CDR3 sequences, with about 17% found just once. Trimming removed 4 bases at V and 8 bases at J, with 11 bases between. The CDR3 is 13 amino acids. The chain has TRBV12-3 or TRBV12-4 and TRBJ1-4; tentative D call: TRBD1 (6 bases). The clonotype originates from a woman aged 45-60 years with Graves' hyperthyroidism that later progressed to Graves' ophthalmopathy. Sequencing input: blood. CDR3 coding DNA: TGTGCCAGCAGTTCACAGGGCTGGGAAAAACTGTTTTTT. Translation gives CASSSQGWEKLFF.